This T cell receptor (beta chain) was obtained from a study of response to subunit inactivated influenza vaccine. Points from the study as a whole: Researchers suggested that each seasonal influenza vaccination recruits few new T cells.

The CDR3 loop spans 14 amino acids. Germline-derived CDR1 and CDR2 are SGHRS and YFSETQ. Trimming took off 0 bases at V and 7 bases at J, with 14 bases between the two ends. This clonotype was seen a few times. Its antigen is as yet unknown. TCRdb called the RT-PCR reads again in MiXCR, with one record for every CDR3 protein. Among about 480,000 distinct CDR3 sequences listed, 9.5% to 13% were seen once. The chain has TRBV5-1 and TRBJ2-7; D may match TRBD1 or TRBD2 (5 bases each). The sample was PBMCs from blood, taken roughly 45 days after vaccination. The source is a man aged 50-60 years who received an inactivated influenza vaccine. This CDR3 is CASSLDGGLGEQYF. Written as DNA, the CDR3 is TGCGCCAGCAGCTTGGATGGGGGTTTAGGTGAGCAGTACTTC.